This passage covers 18 T cell receptor beta chains from one sample sequenced in a study of vaccination effects on CD4 cells after COVID-19. Measured with immunoSEQ multiplex PCR; TCRdb has only the in-frame clones, and not every one. The table lists around 81,000 clones, 77% of them singletons. ViraFEST expansion of antigen-specific CD4+ T cells with viral peptide pools preceded sequencing. Culture proceeded for nine to eleven days, and CD4+ T cells were then isolated. Each participant was given two doses of one vaccine (BNT162b2 or mRNA-1273). No antigen is known for these receptors. The material was CD4+ T cells from PBMCs cultured with HCoV-OC43 spike peptides, obtained after COVID-19 vaccination. Indicated subset: HCoV-OC43 spike overlapping peptide pool stimulation. These receptors originate from a human donor who received a COVID-19 vaccine.

The chain has TRBV27 and TRBJ2-3, with D perhaps given as TRBD1 or TRBD2 (5 bases each). The germline V gene encodes CDR1 MNHEY and CDR2 SMNVEV (reference sequence). The V and J ends lost 2 bases and 2 bases respectively, with 11 bases between them. This CDR3 spans 15 amino acids. CDR3 region: CASSLPGTITDTQYF. The CDR3 nucleotides are TGTGCCAGCAGTTTACCCGGGACCATCACAGATACGCAGTATTTT.

The CDR3 nucleotides read TGCGCCAGCAGCTTGGCCGGGCTATCCTACGAGCAGTACGTC. This encodes CASSLAGLSYEQYV. The chain employs TRBV5-1 and TRBJ2-7; no firm D call. Trimming took 0 bases from V and 1 from J, leaving 8 bases between them. Germline V gene data show CDR1 as SGHRS and CDR2 as YFSETQ. The CDR3 consists of 14 residues.

V usage is TRBV28 and J usage is TRBJ1-2; D call uncertain. The CDR3 contains 13 residues. The ends were cut back, 8 bases at V and 4 bases at J, with 14 bases in the middle. Per germline, CDR1 MDHEN and CDR2 SYDVKM. CDR3 protein: CASGDPQRYGYTF. Written as DNA, the CDR3 is TGTGCCAGCGGAGACCCCCAGCGCTATGGCTACACCTTC.

The chain combines TRBV7-9 with TRBJ2-7, with TRBD1 matching over 9 bases. CDR3 length: 14 amino acids. Germline trimming cut 4 bases from V and 7 bases from J; bases unmatched to any gene: 8. Per the germline V gene, CDR1 is SEHNR and CDR2 is FQNEAQ (reference sequence). In nucleotides, the CDR3 is TGTGCCAGCAGCTCGGGGACAGGGCTACGAGAGCAGTACGTC. Translating gives CASSSGTGLREQYV.

This rearrangement joins TRBV3-1 (or the pseudogene TRBV3-2) to TRBJ1-3, with 7 bases aligning to TRBD1. Germline CDR1 is LGHDT and CDR2 is YNNKEL (reference sequence). With V trimmed by 4 bases and J by 0 bases, 9 bases remained unmatched. The CDR3 totals 17 residues. CDR3 amino acids: CASSRGTATTSGNTIYF. DNA of the CDR3: TGTGCCAGCAGCCGTGGGACAGCTACTACCTCTGGAAACACCATATATTTT.

In its sample, this clone was seen a few times. This chain joins TRBV12-2 and TRBJ2-7; the table names TRBD2, a call not compared with the DNA. TRBV12-2 is a listed pseudogene. The CDR3 runs to 16 residues. The CDR3 DNA is TGTGCAAGTCGCTCCGCGGGACTAGCGGGCTCCTACGAGCAGTACGTC. This codes for CASRSAGLAGSYEQYV.

The V gene is TRBV7-9, the J gene TRBJ2-3, with TRBD2 as a possible D gene (6 bases). Germline values: CDR1 SEHNR, CDR2 FQNEAQ (reference sequence). This CDR3 is 15 amino acids long. V was cut by 5 bases and J by 4 bases, with 16 bases left in between. The CDR3 sequence: CASSLHPRGSDTQYF. CDR3 nucleotide sequence: TGTGCCAGCAGCCTACACCCACGGGGGTCAGATACGCAGTATTTT.

The CDR3 DNA follows: TGTGCCAGCAGCTCATCGACAGGGGGGAACACTGAAGCTTTCTTT. It codes for CASSSSTGGNTEAFF. The chain uses TRBV5-4 and TRBJ1-1; 9 positions match TRBD1. The CDR3 is 15 amino acids. From germline, CDR1 is SGHNT and CDR2 YYREEE (reference sequence). Germline trimming cut 3 bases from V and 1 base from J; bases unmatched to any gene: 4.

CDR3 sequence (DNA): TGTGCCAGTAGGGGGGGGTCTAGTGATACGCAGTATTTT. This gives the protein CASRGGSSDTQYF. The gene calls are TRBV19 and TRBJ2-3; 7 nucleotides align to TRBD2. This CDR3 has 13 amino acids. V shed 6 bases, J shed 6 bases, and the junction held 6 bases outside the gene matches. Germline V gene lookup returns CDR1 LNHDA and CDR2 SQIVND (reference sequence).

The CDR3 DNA reads as TGCGCCAGCAGCACCATTCCCGGGACTAGCGGGGGGGCCCGGGATACGCAGTATTTT. It specifies CASSTIPGTSGGARDTQYF. This chain links TRBV5-1 with TRBJ2-3, with 16 bases lining up with TRBD2. The CDR3 is 19 residues long. Trimming removed 4 bases from V and 6 bases from J; junction bases left unmatched: 14. Germline V lookup: CDR1 SGHRS, CDR2 YFSETQ.

V usage is TRBV19 and J usage is TRBJ2-1; 9 nucleotides match TRBD2. The CDR3 has 15 amino acids. Germline lookup yields CDR1 LNHDA and CDR2 SQIVND (reference sequence). V was pared by 4 bases and J by 0 bases, with 1 base of the junction left unmatched. CDR3 nucleotide sequence: TGTGCCAGTAGTAGGGGACTAGCCTCCTACAATGAGCAGTTCTTC. This encodes CASSRGLASYNEQFF. Full variable domain (outside the CDR3, taken from reference TRBV19 and TRBJ2-1): DGGITQSPKYLFRKEGQNVTLSCEQNLNHDAMYWYRQDPGQGLRLIYYSQIVNDFQKGDIAEGYSVSREKKESFPLTVTSAQKNPTAFYLCASSRGLASYNEQFFGPGTRLTVL.

The chain is built from TRBV5-1 and TRBJ1-6, with D hard to call. Germline CDR1 and CDR2: SGHRS and YFSETQ. V was pared by 0 bases and J by 0 bases, with 16 bases between. This CDR3 spans 19 amino acids. The CDR3 sequence is CASSLGPGGGGSYNSPLHF. CDR3 nucleotides: TGCGCCAGCAGCTTGGGTCCCGGCGGTGGAGGCTCCTATAATTCACCCCTCCACTTT.

The V call is TRBV10-2, the J call TRBJ2-5, with D unclear. Trimming took off 10 bases at V and 2 bases at J, with 11 bases between the two ends. The CDR3 has 12 residues. CDR1 is WSHSY and CDR2 is SAAADI in the germline V gene. CDR3 DNA: TGCGCCACGAGCTCTGTTCAAGAGACCCAGTACTTC. Its translation: CATSSVQETQYF.

This clone occurred once. The rearrangement uses TRBV4-1 and TRBJ2-5, with D possibly matching TRBD2 (7 bases). The germline gives CDR1 MGHRA, CDR2 YSYEKL. The CDR3 is 15 residues long. V was pared by 4 bases and J by 4 bases, with 16 bases between. The CDR3 DNA sequence: TGCGCCAGCAGCCCACGGGGGGCCGGCGGAGAGACCCAGTACTTC. Its protein is CASSPRGAGGETQYF.

The chain employs TRBV15 and TRBJ1-1, with D unclear. V was pared by 8 bases and J by 4 bases, with 17 bases between. The CDR3 consists of 14 residues. CDR1 and CDR2 (germline): LNHNV, YYDKDF (reference sequence). The CDR3 sequence: CATVVGEGSTEAFF. DNA for the CDR3: TGTGCCACCGTAGTCGGGGAAGGGAGCACTGAAGCTTTCTTT.

In DNA form, the CDR3 reads TGTGCCAGCTCTCCCTCTCCGGGCACCGGGGAGCTGTTTTTT. Its translation: CASSPSPGTGELFF. The chain has TRBV18 and TRBJ2-2; D gene ambiguous. The CDR3 sequence is 14 residues long. V was cut by 6 bases and J by 4 bases, with 12 bases left in between. The germline CDR1 and CDR2 sequences are KGHSH and LQKENI.

The chain combines TRBV18 with TRBJ1-2; possibly TRBD1 for D (5 bases). CDR3 length: 14 residues. The germline V and J ends were trimmed by 3 bases and 2 bases, with 10 bases remaining between them. Germline CDR1 reads KGHSH; CDR2 reads LQKENI. This CDR3 is CASSPGTENYGYTF. As DNA, the CDR3 is TGTGCCAGCTCACCCGGGACGGAGAACTATGGCTACACCTTC.

This clone appeared a few times. The rearrangement uses TRBV7-2 and TRBJ1-6, with a weak D call TRBD1 (5 bases). The V end lost 5 bases, the J end lost 4 bases, and 12 bases lay between the germline ends. The CDR3 has 15 amino acids. Germline loops: CDR1 SGHTA, CDR2 FQGNSA. In DNA form, the CDR3 reads TGTGCCAGCAGCCAGGGCACGCGATATAATTCACCCCTCCACTTT. It yields the protein CASSQGTRYNSPLHF.